The 25 T cell receptor beta chains below all came from one sample that was sequenced in a study of cytomegalovirus exposure and HLA in healthy donors. 60 Vbeta and 13 Jbeta primers were used in PCR. Clones were read by immunoSEQ multiplex PCR, and TCRdb kept only the in-frame ones, dropping some. The sample lists some 100,000 clones, roughly 80% occurring once. Sequencing used PBMCs. All receptors derive from a girl aged 2 to 10 in good health and CMV-seropositive.

The rearrangement links TRBV15 to TRBJ1-5; 10 bases are a match to TRBD1. V gave up 1 base and J gave up 6 bases; unmatched junction bases: 3. The CDR3 covers 15 residues. From germline, CDR1 is LNHNV and CDR2 YYDKDF (reference sequence). Here the CDR3 DNA reads TGTGCCACCAGCAGAGGGACAGGGGGACTTCAGCCCCAGCATTTT. This gives the protein CATSRGTGGLQPQHF.

In the case of this clone: Additional DNA sequences in this sample encode the identical CDR3. This chain links TRBV6-5 with TRBJ2-7, with 9 bases lining up with TRBD1. In germline, CDR1 is MNHEY, CDR2 SVGAGI. V lost 0 bases to trimming and J lost 1 base; unmatched junction nucleotides: 1. The CDR3 is 15 residues long. CDR3 sequence: CASSYSDRGSYEQYF. The CDR3 DNA reads TGTGCCAGCAGTTACTCGGACAGGGGATCCTACGAGCAGTACTTC.

The chain is built from TRBV27 and TRBJ2-2; the D gene is possibly TRBD2 (6 bases). The CDR3 is 15 amino acids. Germline V CDR1 and CDR2: MNHEY, SMNVEV (reference sequence). The V and J ends lost 2 bases and 5 bases respectively, with 12 bases between them. DNA of the CDR3: TGTGCCAGCAGTTTAGAGGTTCGGGGGACCGGGGAGCTGTTTTTT. Protein product: CASSLEVRGTGELFF.

The table lists this clone with a few counts. The chain links TRBV6-4 to TRBJ2-2, with 9 bases aligning to TRBD1. V lost 6 bases, J lost 2 bases, and 4 bases stayed unmatched. Germline V gene data show CDR1 as MRHNA and CDR2 as SNTAGT. This CDR3 is built from 15 residues. The chain's CDR3 is CASRATGGNTGELFF. The CDR3 DNA reads as TGTGCCAGCAGGGCAACAGGGGGCAACACCGGGGAGCTGTTTTTT.

The count of this clone is one. The V call is TRBV2, the J call TRBJ2-1; no reliable D call. V lost 8 bases and J 7 bases, leaving 15 bases between the germline ends. The CDR3 covers 13 residues. The germline V gene encodes CDR1 SNHLY and CDR2 FYNNEI. The CDR3, as DNA: TGTGCCAGCGGCAGTCGGGTTTTAAATGAGCAGTTCTTC. Its protein is CASGSRVLNEQFF.

The CDR3 sequence is CASSLGSSGNTIYF. The CDR3 region has the DNA TGTGCCAGCAGCTTAGGGAGCTCTGGAAACACCATATATTTT. The rearrangement links TRBV5-6 to TRBJ1-3; no definite D call. Trimming removed 2 bases from V and 0 bases from J, with 6 bases in between. The CDR3 sequence is 14 residues long. CDR1 SGHDT and CDR2 YYEEEE come from the germline V gene.

The genes are TRBV27 and TRBJ2-7; tentatively, D is TRBD1 (6 bases). The CDR3 spans 14 residues. From germline, CDR1 is MNHEY and CDR2 SMNVEV (reference sequence). V was pared by 2 bases and J by 3 bases, with 11 bases between. CDR3 in DNA: TGTGCCAGCAGTTTAAGGAGAGGGGGCTACGAGCAGTACTTC. Translated: CASSLRRGGYEQYF.

There are a few counts of this clone. The genes are TRBV29-1 and TRBJ2-2; 7 nucleotides agree with TRBD1. The J segment lost 2 bases and the V segment lost 3 bases, leaving 6 bases of the junction unmatched. CDR3 size: 15 residues. From germline, CDR1 is SQVTM and CDR2 ANQGSEA. CDR3 DNA sequence: TGCAGCGTTGATAAAGGGACAGCTAACACCGGGGAGCTGTTTTTT. This sequence encodes CSVDKGTANTGELFF.

This chain connects TRBV11-2 to TRBJ2-7; perhaps TRBD1 as D (7 bases). The CDR3 is 17 residues long. CDR1 is SGHAT and CDR2 is FQNNGV in the germline V gene. V lost 1 base, J lost 0 bases, and 16 bases lay in between. The CDR3 DNA is TGTGCCAGCAGCTTAGTGGGGGGCAGGGGGTCCTCCTACGAGCAGTACTTC. It translates to CASSLVGGRGSSYEQYF.

This chain connects TRBV19 to TRBJ1-5; a possible D gene is TRBD1 (5 bases). The CDR3 length is 13 residues. Trimming pared 6 bases from V and 0 bases from J, leaving 6 bases between. Germline V gene data show CDR1 as LNHDA and CDR2 as SQIVND (reference sequence). CDR3 residues: CASRDNSNQPQHF. CDR3 coding DNA: TGTGCCAGTAGGGACAATAGCAATCAGCCCCAGCATTTT.

The chain employs TRBV6-4 and TRBJ1-5; D gene ambiguous. V dropped 8 bases and J dropped 5 bases, with 19 bases sitting between them. CDR3 length equals 15 residues. Germline V lookup: CDR1 MRHNA, CDR2 SNTAGT. The CDR3 DNA reads TGTGCCAGCCTTGCCCCCCTCTGGACTTATCAGCCCCAGCATTTT. This encodes CASLAPLWTYQPQHF.

The V and J genes are TRBV10-1 and TRBJ1-4, with D unresolved. Per the germline V gene, CDR1 is WNHNN and CDR2 is SYGVQD (reference sequence). The V end lost 3 bases, the J end lost 11 bases, and 10 bases lay between the germline ends. The CDR3 runs to 12 residues. Written as DNA, the CDR3 is TGCGCCAGCAGTGATAGTTACGGGAAACTGTTTTTT. Protein: CASSDSYGKLFF.

The gene calls are TRBV6-6 and TRBJ1-2; 7 bases fit TRBD1. The germline CDR1 and CDR2 sequences are MNHNY and SVGAGI (reference sequence). The CDR3 is made up of 15 amino acids. The V segment lost 5 bases and the J segment 4 bases; nucleotides outside the gene matches: 10. The CDR3 here is CASSPGTDTTYGYTF. The CDR3 DNA reads as TGTGCCAGCAGTCCAGGGACAGATACTACCTATGGCTACACCTTC.

This clone was seen a handful of times. The chain has TRBV11-2 and TRBJ2-1, with D maybe TRBD1 (6 bases). The CDR3 spans 14 residues. CDR1 and CDR2 from the germline V gene are SGHAT and FQNNGV. Trimming shortened V by 4 bases and J by 6 bases, and 13 bases separated the two germline ends. The CDR3 region is CASSYRTGLNEQFF. CDR3 bases: TGTGCCAGCAGCTACCGCACAGGGCTCAATGAGCAGTTCTTC.

The gene calls are TRBV27 and TRBJ1-2; 7 nucleotides line up with TRBD1. CDR1 is MNHEY, CDR2 SMNVEV, per germline (reference sequence). After removal of 6 bases from V and 7 bases from J, the junction contained 14 bases not matched to a gene. This CDR3 contains 15 residues. The CDR3 here is CASRKEYGGGSGYTF. CDR3 nucleotides: TGTGCCAGCAGGAAAGAGTATGGAGGGGGCTCTGGCTACACCTTC.

This clone was seen more than once but under ten times. The chain uses TRBV28 and TRBJ1-5; D is perhaps TRBD1 (6 bases). The CDR3 runs 15 residues. Trimming removed 6 bases at V and 9 bases at J, with 21 bases between. CDR1 is MDHEN, CDR2 SYDVKM, per germline. The CDR3 sequence: CASSPFREGDRPQHF. For the CDR3, the DNA is TGTGCCAGCAGCCCCTTTCGGGAGGGGGATCGGCCCCAGCATTTT.

This chain connects TRBV5-1 to TRBJ2-1; 8 bases map to TRBD2. The CDR3 is 14 amino acids. Germline CDR1 reads SGHRS; CDR2 reads YFSETQ. Losses at the gene ends were 0 bases for V and 10 bases for J; bases not matched to a gene: 6. The DNA of the CDR3 is TGCGCCAGCAGCTTGGCTAGCGGGCCAGCGGAGCAGTTCTTC. Translating gives CASSLASGPAEQFF.

The chain is built from TRBV12-5 and TRBJ2-5; TRBD2 matches 9 bases. The CDR3 covers 15 residues. J gave up 3 bases and V 1 base, and 3 bases lay outside the gene matches. CDR1 and CDR2 from the germline V gene are LGHNT and FRNRAP. The CDR3 bases are TGTGCTAGTGGTTTGGGACTAGCGGAGGAAGAGACCCAGTACTTC. Its protein is CASGLGLAEEETQYF.

J is TRBJ1-2 and V is TRBV10-3; 8 bases match TRBD1. The CDR3 runs to 12 residues. V shed 4 bases and J 6 bases; nucleotides not matched to a gene: 1. Germline-derived CDR1 and CDR2 are ENHRY and SYGVKD. CDR3 amino acids: CAISAGGDGYTF. The CDR3 DNA reads as TGTGCCATCAGTGCAGGGGGCGATGGCTACACCTTC.

This clone appeared a single time. The V gene is TRBV5-6, the J gene TRBJ2-1; no reliable D call. The CDR3 is made up of 13 amino acids. Trimming shortened V by 0 bases and J by 5 bases, and 6 bases separated the two germline ends. In germline, CDR1 is SGHDT, CDR2 YYEEEE. The DNA of the CDR3 is TGTGCCAGCAGCTTGGCCAGAAACAATGAGCAGTTCTTC. Its protein product is CASSLARNNEQFF.

The chain uses TRBV11-3 and TRBJ2-1; the D gene is possibly TRBD2 (6 bases). The length of the CDR3 is 13 residues. V lost 4 bases to trimming and J lost 8 bases, with 12 bases between them. Germline V gene sequence: CDR1 SGHNT, CDR2 YENEEA. CDR3: CASSYTQRDEQFF. CDR3 nucleotide sequence: TGTGCCAGCAGCTATACCCAGCGGGATGAGCAGTTCTTC.

The chain couples TRBV4-2 to TRBJ1-2; perhaps TRBD1 as D (6 bases). CDR1 and CDR2 from the germline V gene are LGHNA and YNFKEQ. This CDR3 comprises 14 residues. V lost 4 bases, J lost 6 bases, and 15 bases lay in between. DNA of the CDR3: TGTGCCAGCAGCCTGACCCCTCAGGGGAATGGCTACACCTTC. The encoded protein is CASSLTPQGNGYTF.

This chain connects TRBV19 to TRBJ2-3; the match to TRBD2 covers 8 bases. V lost 3 bases to trimming and J lost 0 bases; unmatched junction nucleotides: 11. This CDR3 has 18 amino acids. CDR1 and CDR2 (germline): LNHDA, SQIVND (reference sequence). CDR3 sequence (DNA): TGTGCCAGTAGTATTCTGGGCGGGAGGTTGTCTAGCACAGATACGCAGTATTTT. Its translation: CASSILGGRLSSTDTQYF.

This clone was detected only once. This CDR3 is CASSQGLVPSEQYF. The CDR3 nucleotides are TGTGCCAGCAGCCAAGGACTAGTCCCCTCCGAGCAGTACTTC. The chain is built from TRBV4-2 and TRBJ2-7; possibly TRBD2 for D (6 bases). V was trimmed by 1 base and J by 6 bases, leaving 13 bases between them. The germline CDR1 and CDR2 sequences are LGHNA and YNFKEQ. The CDR3 is 14 residues long.

This clone was counted once. The chain has TRBV19 and TRBJ1-4; D call uncertain. Per germline, CDR1 LNHDA and CDR2 SQIVND (reference sequence). The CDR3 spans 14 residues. Trimming removed 5 bases at V and 7 bases at J, with 14 bases between. CDR3 bases: TGTGCCAGTAGTCCCGGTACGGGTACTGAAAAACTGTTTTTT. Protein product: CASSPGTGTEKLFF.